Presented here are 32 T cell receptor beta chains from one specimen sequenced in a study of blood T cell repertoires in COVID-19. Sequenced by immunoSEQ multiplex PCR; TCRdb stores in-frame clones only, minus some. The table has approximately 400,000 clones, 80% to 90% seen once. Sequences were obtained from PBMCs or T cells enriched from blood (not recorded which). The receptors stem from a man in his thirties or forties who had recovered from COVID-19.

This chain links TRBV6-2 or TRBV6-3 with TRBJ1-1, with a weak D call TRBD1 (6 bases). V gave up 4 bases and J gave up 4 bases, with 13 bases separating them. The CDR3 is 14 amino acids. Germline CDR1 MNHEY, CDR2 SVGEGT. The CDR3 here is CASSFLQGRTEAFF. In nucleotides, the CDR3 is TGTGCCAGCAGTTTCTTACAGGGCCGCACTGAAGCTTTCTTT.

This chain uses TRBV5-1 with TRBJ2-3, with a weak D call TRBD2 (6 bases). V lost 4 bases and J 0 bases, leaving 9 bases between the germline ends. The CDR3 consists of 14 residues. Germline V gene lookup returns CDR1 SGHRS and CDR2 YFSETQ. The CDR3 region is CASSLRGSTDTQYF. CDR3 coding DNA: TGCGCCAGCAGCCTACGGGGGAGCACAGATACGCAGTATTTT.

The chain uses TRBV30 and TRBJ1-3, with D hard to call. Germline loops: CDR1 GTSNPN, CDR2 SVGIG (reference sequence). The V end was cut by 2 bases, the J end by 4 bases, with 9 bases between. The CDR3 contains 13 residues. The CDR3 DNA reads as TGTGCCTGGAGTCGAGGGCACGGAAACACCATATATTTT. This translates into CAWSRGHGNTIYF.

The chain employs TRBV4-3 and TRBJ2-2; D might be TRBD2 (6 bases). The V end lost 0 bases, the J end lost 6 bases, and 14 bases lay between the germline ends. CDR3 size: 16 residues. Germline V gene lookup returns CDR1 LGHNA and CDR2 YSLEER. This CDR3 is CASSQDLGLSSGELFF. The CDR3, as DNA: TGCGCCAGCAGCCAAGATTTGGGACTGTCCTCCGGGGAGCTGTTTTTT.

The chain joins TRBV2 to TRBJ2-1, with TRBD2 matching 9 bases. The CDR3 has 15 amino acids. The germline V gene encodes CDR1 SNHLY and CDR2 FYNNEI. The V segment lost 7 bases and the J segment 4 bases; nucleotides outside the gene matches: 8. CDR3 DNA: TGTGCCAGCACCTGGGGCGGGGGGGCTTACAATGAGCAGTTCTTC. This codes for CASTWGGGAYNEQFF.

This clone was counted only a few times. The chain is built from TRBV19 and TRBJ2-1; 8 nucleotides agree with TRBD2. Per germline, CDR1 LNHDA and CDR2 SQIVND (reference sequence). This CDR3 contains 16 residues. V gave up 6 bases and J gave up 5 bases; unmatched junction bases: 12. In nucleotides, the CDR3 is TGTGCCAGTAGCCAGAATGGACTAGCAGCTAACAATGAGCAGTTCTTC. This codes for CASSQNGLAANNEQFF.

This chain uses TRBV7-9 with TRBJ2-2; D call uncertain. Germline V CDR1 and CDR2: SEHNR, FQNEAQ (reference sequence). The V gene lost 2 bases and the J gene lost 8 bases, with 9 bases spanning the gap. This CDR3 has 13 amino acids. CDR3 sequence (DNA): TGTGCCAGCAGCTTAATAGCCGGGGGGGAGCTGTTTTTT. It is translated as CASSLIAGGELFF.

The chain couples TRBV2 to TRBJ1-6; D is unclear. The CDR3 runs to 16 residues. Trimming took 6 bases from V and 0 from J, leaving 12 bases between them. Germline-derived CDR1 and CDR2 are SNHLY and FYNNEI. The CDR3 loop reads CASSESASSYNSPLHF. Here the CDR3 DNA reads TGTGCCAGCAGCGAATCCGCGAGCTCCTATAATTCACCCCTCCACTTT.

The chain uses TRBV7-9 and TRBJ1-2, with D tentatively TRBD1 (6 bases). Germline V gene lookup returns CDR1 SEHNR and CDR2 FQNEAQ (reference sequence). V was clipped by 1 base and J by 2 bases, with 11 bases between them. The CDR3 has 15 amino acids. The CDR3, as DNA: TGTGCCAGCAGCTTAGGTGGGGGCCGGAACTATGGCTACACCTTC. It specifies CASSLGGGRNYGYTF.

V usage is TRBV7-2 and J usage is TRBJ1-6, with a tentative D call TRBD1 (5 bases). Looked up from germline, CDR1 is SGHTA and CDR2 is FQGNSA. The CDR3 length is 15 residues. Deletions cut 1 base from V and 8 bases from J, with 12 bases between. For the CDR3, the DNA is TGTGCCAGCAGCTTAGGGTCAGGGAACCATTCACCCCTCCACTTT. Its translation: CASSLGSGNHSPLHF.

The chain carries TRBV5-1 and TRBJ2-4; a weak D match, TRBD2 (6 bases). This CDR3 region has 17 residues. Germline V lookup: CDR1 SGHRS, CDR2 YFSETQ. The V end lost 0 bases, the J end lost 0 bases, and 13 bases lay between the germline ends. DNA for the CDR3: TGCGCCAGCAGCTTGGCCTCGGCGGGGCTAGCCAAAAACATTCAGTACTTC. The encoded protein is CASSLASAGLAKNIQYF.

This chain links TRBV7-9 with TRBJ1-6, with D unresolved. Trimming removed 6 bases from V and 0 bases from J, with 6 bases in between. This CDR3 is built from 14 residues. Germline CDR1 SEHNR, CDR2 FQNEAQ (reference sequence). The CDR3 coding sequence is TGTGCCAGCAGACAGAGCTCCTATAATTCACCCCTCCACTTT. It encodes CASRQSSYNSPLHF.

V gene TRBV14 combines with J gene TRBJ2-1, with TRBD2 identical over 8 bases. V was clipped by 4 bases and J by 15 bases; unmatched bases: 11. This CDR3 comprises 13 residues. The germline gives CDR1 SGHDN, CDR2 FVKESK. The CDR3 region is CASSLLSAGVWFF. CDR3 bases: TGTGCCAGCAGCCTCCTTTCAGCGGGGGTTTGGTTCTTC.

This clone was found once. The chain is built from TRBV10-3 and TRBJ2-3, with a weak D call TRBD1 (5 bases). Trimming removed 5 bases from V and 0 bases from J, with 6 bases in between. CDR1 and CDR2 from the germline V gene are ENHRY and SYGVKD. The CDR3 spans 13 residues. The CDR3 sequence is CAISQGSTDTQYF. Written as DNA, the CDR3 is TGTGCCATCAGTCAGGGCAGCACAGATACGCAGTATTTT.

The rearrangement joins TRBV27 to TRBJ2-7; maybe TRBD2 (6 bases). V gave up 5 bases and J gave up 5 bases, with 13 bases separating them. The CDR3 has 13 amino acids. Germline V gives CDR1 MNHEY, CDR2 SMNVEV (reference sequence). The CDR3 DNA follows: TGTGCCAGCAGTCGGGACTCCCGAGACGAGCAGTACTTC. The encoded protein is CASSRDSRDEQYF.

The CDR3 region is CASSQDGQGDGYTF. The DNA for the CDR3 is TGTGCCAGCAGCCAAGATGGACAGGGGGATGGCTACACCTTC. The rearrangement links TRBV4-2 to TRBJ1-2, with 10 positions matching TRBD1. CDR3 length: 14 amino acids. Germline assignment: CDR1 LGHNA and CDR2 YNFKEQ. Trimming at V came to 0 bases and at J to 6 bases, leaving 1 base not matched to a gene.

This rearrangement joins TRBV18 to TRBJ2-1, with 9 positions matching TRBD1. CDR1 and CDR2 (germline): KGHSH, LQKENI. CDR3 size: 15 residues. Trimming cost V 3 bases and J 9 bases; bases outside gene matches: 9. Here the CDR3 DNA reads TGTGCCAGCTCACCCCCGGGACAGGGCTCTCCTGAGCAGTTCTTC. It specifies CASSPPGQGSPEQFF.

J is TRBJ2-7 and V is TRBV24-1; no definite D call. The ends were cut back, 1 base at V and 4 bases at J, with 4 bases in the middle. The germline V gene encodes CDR1 KGHDR and CDR2 SFDVKD. The CDR3 is 12 amino acids. The CDR3: CATSDFRYEQYF. The CDR3 coding sequence is TGTGCCACCAGTGATTTCAGGTACGAGCAGTACTTC.

The J gene is TRBJ1-2, the V gene TRBV19; tentative D call: TRBD1 (5 bases). Trimming removed 1 base from V and 2 bases from J, with 11 bases in between. Germline-derived CDR1 and CDR2 are LNHDA and SQIVND (reference sequence). This CDR3 is built from 15 residues. The CDR3 DNA follows: TGTGCCAGTAGTATAGCCCAGGCAGGGAACTATGGCTACACCTTC. Protein sequence: CASSIAQAGNYGYTF.

The J gene is TRBJ2-7, the V gene TRBV20-1; a weak D match, TRBD2 (6 bases). Germline V gene sequence: CDR1 DFQATT, CDR2 SNEGSKA (reference sequence). V gave up 3 bases and J gave up 5 bases, with 20 bases separating them. The CDR3 is 15 amino acids. The CDR3 DNA sequence: TGCAGTGCTAGTGTTGGGCGGACTACCCTGAACGAGCAGTACTTC. This translates into CSASVGRTTLNEQYF.

The rearrangement joins TRBV10-3 to TRBJ2-7; TRBD2 matches at 12 bases. The CDR3 contains 16 residues. Germline V CDR1 and CDR2: ENHRY, SYGVKD. J lost 0 bases, V lost 6 bases, and 6 bases had no gene match. The CDR3 bases are TGTGCCATCAGCGCAGGACTAGCGGGGCCCTCCTACGAGCAGTACTTC. Encoded protein: CAISAGLAGPSYEQYF.

This rearrangement joins TRBV7-9 to TRBJ1-4, with 8 bases lining up with TRBD1. Trimming cost V 3 bases and J 7 bases; bases outside gene matches: 7. Looked up from germline, CDR1 is SEHNR and CDR2 is FQNEAQ (reference sequence). CDR3 length: 15 residues. The CDR3 DNA reads TGTGCCAGCAGCTTTTCCGACAGGGGAAGTGAAAAACTGTTTTTT. It codes for CASSFSDRGSEKLFF.

The chain couples TRBV4-2 to TRBJ2-2, with TRBD1 matching 7 bases. Looked up from germline, CDR1 is LGHNA and CDR2 is YNFKEQ. Losses at the gene ends were 1 base for V and 4 bases for J; bases not matched to a gene: 3. The CDR3 has 15 amino acids. DNA for the CDR3: TGTGCCAGCAGCCAAGGGGACAGAATCACCGGGGAGCTGTTTTTT. It specifies CASSQGDRITGELFF.

The rearrangement links TRBV2 to TRBJ1-2, with D possibly matching TRBD1 (6 bases). CDR1 is SNHLY, CDR2 FYNNEI, per germline. V lost 11 bases, J lost 2 bases, and 21 bases lay in between. The CDR3 has 15 amino acids. The CDR3 loop reads CAEIPGEGPNYGYTF. CDR3 coding DNA: TGTGCCGAAATCCCAGGGGAAGGTCCCAACTATGGCTACACCTTC.

The chain recombines TRBV2 with TRBJ2-1; 12 bases map to TRBD1. V dropped 5 bases and J dropped 9; count of bases not matched to a gene: 8. The CDR3 loop spans 15 amino acids. The germline V gene encodes CDR1 SNHLY and CDR2 FYNNEI. CDR3 sequence (DNA): TGTGCCAGCAGTAGACCGGGACAGGGGGCTGGTGAGCAGTTCTTC. Residues: CASSRPGQGAGEQFF.

CDR3 nucleotides: TGTGCCAGTAGTAACATGGGACAGCTTAATCAGCCCCAGCATTTT. This translates into CASSNMGQLNQPQHF. The chain joins TRBV19 to TRBJ1-5, with 7 bases aligning to TRBD1. The CDR3 covers 15 residues. Per germline, CDR1 LNHDA and CDR2 SQIVND (reference sequence). J gave up 4 bases and V 4 bases, and 7 bases lay outside the gene matches.

In its sample, this clone was seen once. This chain joins TRBV19 and TRBJ1-1; D perhaps matches TRBD1 (5 bases). The V end was cut by 7 bases, the J end by 6 bases, with 9 bases between. The CDR3 covers 11 residues. CDR1 and CDR2 (germline): LNHDA, SQIVND (reference sequence). DNA of the CDR3: TGTGCCAGTATTAGGGGTCCTGAAGCTTTCTTT. Translated: CASIRGPEAFF.

The chain combines TRBV4-1 with TRBJ1-5; D perhaps matches TRBD1 (6 bases). CDR1 MGHRA and CDR2 YSYEKL come from the germline V gene. The CDR3 is made up of 20 amino acids. Trimming took off 0 bases at V and 0 bases at J, with 21 bases between the two ends. Here the CDR3 DNA reads TGCGCCAGCAGCCAAGATTGGTCGGGGGGCTTGGGAGATAGCAATCAGCCCCAGCATTTT. Translated: CASSQDWSGGLGDSNQPQHF.

In DNA, the CDR3 is TGTGCCAGCAGCCTCGGACAGGCTCGCTGGATGCCCCAGCATTTT. Translating gives CASSLGQARWMPQHF. The chain employs TRBV9 and TRBJ1-5; TRBD1 agrees at 7 bases. Trimming took 4 bases from V and 9 from J; bases not matched to a gene: 13. CDR3 length: 15 amino acids. Germline CDR1 and CDR2: SGDLS and YYNGEE.

V is TRBV9 and J is TRBJ2-2; tentatively, D is TRBD2 (5 bases). The CDR3 consists of 13 residues. Germline CDR1 is SGDLS and CDR2 is YYNGEE. V lost 1 base and J 5 bases, leaving 6 bases between the germline ends. The chain's CDR3 is CASSVRGTGELFF. CDR3 in DNA: TGTGCCAGCAGCGTACGCGGGACCGGGGAGCTGTTTTTT. The full variable domain, rest sourced from reference TRBV9 and TRBJ2-2, is DSGVTQTPKHLITATGQRVTLRCSPRSGDLSVYWYQQSLDQGLQFLIQYYNGEERAKGNILERFSAQQFPDLHSELNLSSLELGDSALYFCASSVRGTGELFFGEGSRLTVL.

The chain employs TRBV15 and TRBJ2-7, with a weak D call TRBD2 (6 bases). The CDR3 sequence is 14 residues long. Trimming took off 2 bases at V and 7 bases at J, with 15 bases between the two ends. Per the germline V gene, CDR1 is LNHNV and CDR2 is YYDKDF (reference sequence). The CDR3 sequence is CATSRLEAAGEQYF. The DNA of the CDR3 is TGTGCCACCAGCAGACTGGAGGCGGCGGGGGAGCAGTACTTC.

The V gene is TRBV18, the J gene TRBJ2-7; 8 positions agree with TRBD2. Germline V gives CDR1 KGHSH, CDR2 LQKENI. CDR3 length: 16 amino acids. V lost 3 bases, J lost 3 bases, and 10 bases stayed unmatched. CDR3 sequence (DNA): TGTGCCAGCTCACCCCGGGTTAGCGGGGTGGTCTACGAGCAGTACTTC. Its translation is CASSPRVSGVVYEQYF.